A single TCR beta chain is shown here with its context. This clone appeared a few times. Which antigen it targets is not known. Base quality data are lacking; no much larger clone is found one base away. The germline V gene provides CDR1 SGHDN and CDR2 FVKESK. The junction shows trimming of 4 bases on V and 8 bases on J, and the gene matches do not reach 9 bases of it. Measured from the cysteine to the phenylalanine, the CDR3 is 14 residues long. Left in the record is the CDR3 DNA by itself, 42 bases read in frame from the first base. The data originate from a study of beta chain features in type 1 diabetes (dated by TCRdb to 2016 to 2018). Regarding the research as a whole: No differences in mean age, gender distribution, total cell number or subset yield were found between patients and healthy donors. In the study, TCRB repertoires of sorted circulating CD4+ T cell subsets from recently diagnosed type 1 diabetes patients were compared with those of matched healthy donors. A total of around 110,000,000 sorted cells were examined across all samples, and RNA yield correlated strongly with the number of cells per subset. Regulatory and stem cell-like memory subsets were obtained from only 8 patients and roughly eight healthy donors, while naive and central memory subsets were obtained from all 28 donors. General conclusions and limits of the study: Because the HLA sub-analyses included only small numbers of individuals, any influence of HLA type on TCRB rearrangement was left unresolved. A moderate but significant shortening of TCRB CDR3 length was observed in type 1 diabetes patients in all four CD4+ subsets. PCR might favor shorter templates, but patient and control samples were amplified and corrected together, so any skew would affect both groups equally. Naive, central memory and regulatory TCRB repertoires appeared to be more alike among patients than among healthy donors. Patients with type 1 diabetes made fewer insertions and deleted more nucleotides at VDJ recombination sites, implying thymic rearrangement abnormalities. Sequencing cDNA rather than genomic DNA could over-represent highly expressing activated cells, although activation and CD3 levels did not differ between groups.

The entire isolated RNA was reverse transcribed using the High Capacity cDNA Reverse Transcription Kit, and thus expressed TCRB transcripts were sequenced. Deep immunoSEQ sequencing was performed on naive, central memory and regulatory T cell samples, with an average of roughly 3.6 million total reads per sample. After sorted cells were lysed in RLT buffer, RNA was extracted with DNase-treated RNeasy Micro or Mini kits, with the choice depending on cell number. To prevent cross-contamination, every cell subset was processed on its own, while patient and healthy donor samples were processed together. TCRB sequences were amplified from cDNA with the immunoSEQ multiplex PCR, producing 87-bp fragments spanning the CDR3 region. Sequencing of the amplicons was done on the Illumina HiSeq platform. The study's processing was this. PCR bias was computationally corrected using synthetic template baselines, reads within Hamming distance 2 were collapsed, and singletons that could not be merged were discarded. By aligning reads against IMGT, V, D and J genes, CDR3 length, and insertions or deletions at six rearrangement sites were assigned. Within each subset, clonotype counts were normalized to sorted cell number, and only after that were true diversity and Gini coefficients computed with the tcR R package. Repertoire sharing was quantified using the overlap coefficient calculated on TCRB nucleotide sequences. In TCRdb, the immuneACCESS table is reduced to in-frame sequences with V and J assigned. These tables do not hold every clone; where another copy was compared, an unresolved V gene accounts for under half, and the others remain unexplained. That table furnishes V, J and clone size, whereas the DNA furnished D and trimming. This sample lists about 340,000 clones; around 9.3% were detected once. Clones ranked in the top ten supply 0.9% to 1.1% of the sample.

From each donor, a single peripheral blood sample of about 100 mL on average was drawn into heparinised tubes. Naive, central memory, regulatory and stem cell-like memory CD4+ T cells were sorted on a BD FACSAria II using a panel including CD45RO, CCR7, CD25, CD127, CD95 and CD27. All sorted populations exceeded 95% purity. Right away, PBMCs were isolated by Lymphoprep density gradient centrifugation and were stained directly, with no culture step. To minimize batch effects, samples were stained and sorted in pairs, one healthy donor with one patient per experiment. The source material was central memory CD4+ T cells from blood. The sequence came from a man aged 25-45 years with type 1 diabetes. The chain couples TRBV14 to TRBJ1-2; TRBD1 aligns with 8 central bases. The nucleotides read TGTGCCAGCAGCCTAATGACAGGGGCCGTGGGCTACACCTTC. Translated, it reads CASSLMTGAVGYTF.